One sample yielded the 11 T cell receptor beta chains listed below, sequenced in a study of blood T cells in healthy people across ages. The authors ran a second PCR of 7 to 11 cycles using a sample-barcoded 5' primer and a J-beta primer mix. TCRdb re-called the 5' RACE reads with MiXCR, one entry per CDR3 protein. The sample holds over a million distinct CDR3 sequences, 40% to 45% seen once. Sequencing was done on a sample of blood. The receptors originated from a woman in her fifties or sixties in good health.

The chain is built from TRBV2 and TRBJ1-6, with a possible D match to TRBD1 (5 bases). Trimming stripped 1 base from V and 7 bases from J, with 11 bases between. There are 15 residues in the CDR3. The V gene's germline CDR1 is SNHLY and CDR2 FYNNEI. The CDR3 loop reads CASSEDQGANSPLHF. The DNA of the CDR3 is TGTGCCAGCAGTGAAGATCAGGGTGCCAATTCACCCCTCCACTTT.

This clonotype has ten or more counts. The chain is built from TRBV2 and TRBJ2-7; D not certain. The germline V and J ends were trimmed by 3 bases and 2 bases, with 5 bases remaining between them. There are 12 residues in the CDR3. CDR1 SNHLY and CDR2 FYNNEI come from the germline V gene. CDR3 DNA: TGTGCCAGCAGTGAGGGTCCCTACGAGCAGTACTTC. Translating gives CASSEGPYEQYF.

This chain connects TRBV29-1 to TRBJ1-3; D is uncertain. CDR1 is SQVTM, CDR2 ANQGSEA, per germline. This CDR3 is 13 amino acids long. Trimming cost V 4 bases and J 0 bases, with 7 bases left between them. As DNA, the CDR3 is TGCAGCGTTGTGTTTTACTCTGGAAACACCATATATTTT. This codes for CSVVFYSGNTIYF.

This clonotype has a single count. The chain uses TRBV3-1 and TRBJ1-6; D remains ambiguous. In germline, CDR1 is LGHDT, CDR2 YNNKEL (reference sequence). The CDR3 length is 14 residues. V gave up 2 bases and J gave up 5 bases, with 7 bases separating them. The CDR3 loop is CASSQWANNSPLHF. DNA for the CDR3: TGTGCCAGCAGCCAATGGGCGAATAATTCACCCCTCCACTTT.

A single count supports this clonotype. The gene calls are TRBV6-4 and TRBJ2-7, with D perhaps given as TRBD1 or TRBD2 (5 bases each). Germline V lookup: CDR1 MRHNA, CDR2 SNTAGT. The CDR3 runs to 13 residues. V lost 7 bases to trimming and J lost 7 bases, with 17 bases between them. The DNA for the CDR3 is TGTGCCAGCACAAACCTGGGGGAAGTAGAGCAGTACTTC. Translating gives CASTNLGEVEQYF.

This clonotype has a handful of counts. The J gene is TRBJ2-7, the V gene TRBV7-9, with a tentative D call TRBD2 (5 bases). This CDR3 is 15 amino acids long. The V and J ends lost 2 bases and 0 bases respectively, with 11 bases between them. Germline values: CDR1 SEHNR, CDR2 FQNEAQ (reference sequence). The chain's CDR3 is CASSLTGSPSYEQYF. The CDR3 DNA reads as TGTGCCAGCAGCTTAACGGGGTCTCCCTCCTACGAGCAGTACTTC.

This chain connects TRBV12-3 or TRBV12-4 to TRBJ1-2; 8 positions agree with TRBD1. J lost 3 bases, V lost 3 bases, and 3 bases had no gene match. The CDR3 runs 14 residues. The CDR3: CASSFVDRDYGYTF. CDR3 DNA sequence: TGTGCCAGCAGTTTCGTGGACAGGGACTATGGCTACACCTTC.

V and J are TRBV6-2 or TRBV6-3 and TRBJ2-1; 10 bases fit TRBD1. The V gene end was trimmed by 2 bases and the J gene end by 5 bases; junction bases not matched to a gene: 9. The germline V gene encodes CDR1 MNHEY and CDR2 SVGEGT. There are 17 residues in the CDR3. The CDR3 sequence: CASSYAIGQGVNNEQFF. In nucleotides, the CDR3 is TGTGCCAGCAGTTACGCTATCGGACAGGGGGTCAACAATGAGCAGTTCTTC.

The chain is built from TRBV9 and TRBJ2-1; 8 bases fit TRBD1. CDR1 is SGDLS and CDR2 is YYNGEE in the germline V gene. CDR3 length: 16 amino acids. With V trimmed by 4 bases and J by 5 bases, 11 bases remained unmatched. The CDR3 bases are TGTGCCAGCAGCTACTCCGGGACAGGAATAAACAATGAGCAGTTCTTC. The encoded protein is CASSYSGTGINNEQFF.

The CDR3 nucleotides read TGTGCCATCAGTGAGTCTGGCGGGGGGGGCCCTAGCAATCAGCCCCAGCATTTT. It is translated as CAISESGGGGPSNQPQHF. V is TRBV10-3 and J is TRBJ1-5, with D maybe TRBD1 (6 bases). The CDR3 extends over 18 amino acids. V lost 0 bases to trimming and J lost 0 bases, with 15 bases between them. Germline lookup yields CDR1 ENHRY and CDR2 SYGVKD.

A few counts support this clonotype. The chain links TRBV6-2 or TRBV6-3 to TRBJ1-5, with unresolved D. This CDR3 region has 14 residues. Germline V gene sequence: CDR1 MNHEY, CDR2 SVGEGT. The V and J ends lost 4 bases and 0 bases respectively, with 7 bases between them. The CDR3 DNA sequence: TGTGCCAGCAGTTTGACGCATAGCAATCAGCCCCAGCATTTT. Amino acid sequence: CASSLTHSNQPQHF.